A single sample gave rise to the 13 T cell receptor beta chains below, sequenced in a study of cytomegalovirus exposure and HLA in healthy donors (dated by TCRdb to between 2016 and 2019). The library came from the immunoSEQ multiplex PCR assay. The multiplex PCR relied on a mix of 60 forward primers for TCR Vbeta segments and 13 reverse primers for TCR Jbeta segments. TCRdb stores this immuneACCESS table with in-frame sequences only. Part of the clones is absent; in the studies checked, under half of the shortfall reflects unresolved V genes, and no reason is known for the rest. The sample table shows about 160,000 clones, and 75% to 90% are seen once. The ten most abundant clones make up about 4.7% of the sample. Material for sequencing was PBMCs. The source is a man aged 30 to 45 in good health and CMV-seronegative.

This clone was recorded once. CDR3 bases: TGTGCCAGCAGTTCGTACAGGAAGTGGAATCAGCCCCAGCATTTT. It translates to CASSSYRKWNQPQHF. This rearrangement joins TRBV28 to TRBJ1-5; maybe TRBD1 (5 bases). This CDR3 is built from 15 residues. The germline V gene encodes CDR1 MDHEN and CDR2 SYDVKM. V was pared by 4 bases and J by 4 bases, with 14 bases between. The whole variable domain, filled in from reference TRBV28 and TRBJ1-5, reads DVKVTQSSRYLVKRTGEKVFLECVQDMDHENMFWYRQDPGLGLRLIYFSYDVKMKEKGDIPEGYSVSREKKERFSLILESASTNQTSMYLCASSSYRKWNQPQHFGDGTRLSIL.

This chain joins TRBV13 and TRBJ2-2; the match to TRBD2 covers 9 bases. V lost 5 bases to trimming and J lost 2 bases; unmatched junction nucleotides: 6. Germline CDR1 PRHDT, CDR2 FYEKMQ (reference sequence). This CDR3 has 16 residues. CDR3 sequence (DNA): TGTGCCAGCAGCAAAGGCGGGGGGGGCAACACCGGGGAGCTGTTTTTT. Its protein is CASSKGGGGNTGELFF.

The rearrangement links TRBV30 to TRBJ1-1; 11 bases line up with TRBD1. V trimming: 2 bases; J trimming: 4 bases; junction bases outside the gene matches: 9. Germline V gene sequence: CDR1 GTSNPN, CDR2 SVGIG (reference sequence). This CDR3 has 16 amino acids. CDR3 amino acids: CAWSRDRGYRATEAFF. The DNA for the CDR3 is TGTGCCTGGAGTCGGGACAGGGGGTACCGGGCCACTGAAGCTTTCTTT.

This chain connects TRBV6-5 to TRBJ1-5, with D perhaps TRBD1 (5 bases). In germline, CDR1 is MNHEY, CDR2 SVGAGI. The CDR3 sequence is 14 residues long. The V and J ends lost 2 bases and 6 bases respectively, with 11 bases between them. DNA for the CDR3: TGTGCCAGCAGTTACAGCAGGGCAGGTCAGCCCCAGCATTTT. This sequence encodes CASSYSRAGQPQHF.

The chain couples TRBV7-8 to TRBJ1-5; weak D call: TRBD1 (5 bases). CDR3 length equals 13 residues. V was pared by 5 bases and J by 4 bases, with 9 bases between. CDR1 is SGHVS, CDR2 FQNEAQ, per germline. CDR3 sequence (DNA): TGTGCCAGCAGCAGGACATCTAATCAGCCCCAGCATTTT. Translated: CASSRTSNQPQHF.

Concerning this clone: The identical CDR3 is also encoded by other nucleotide sequences in the sample. The chain has TRBV27 and TRBJ2-1, with TRBD2 identical over 11 bases. J gave up 3 bases and V 5 bases, and 3 bases lay outside the gene matches. CDR3 length: 15 amino acids. The germline V gene encodes CDR1 MNHEY and CDR2 SMNVEV (reference sequence). The CDR3 nucleotides read TGTGCCAGCAGTCCCGGGACTAGCGGCTACAATGAGCAGTTCTTC. It encodes CASSPGTSGYNEQFF.

This chain joins TRBV27 and TRBJ2-5; 12 bases agree with TRBD2. The CDR3 totals 16 residues. The germline gives CDR1 MNHEY, CDR2 SMNVEV (reference sequence). Losses at the gene ends were 8 bases for V and 5 bases for J; bases not matched to a gene: 12. CDR3 residues: CASPRPSGGAEETQYF. In DNA, the CDR3 is TGTGCCAGCCCCCGTCCTAGCGGGGGGGCGGAGGAGACCCAGTACTTC.

This clone has only a few counts. The chain joins TRBV6-5 to TRBJ2-1, with D maybe TRBD2 (6 bases). The CDR3 consists of 16 residues. Germline V gene sequence: CDR1 MNHEY, CDR2 SVGAGI. V lost 0 bases to trimming and J lost 5 bases, with 14 bases between them. CDR3 nucleotides: TGTGCCAGCAGTTACTCGGACTATCGGGGACACAATGAGCAGTTCTTC. Translated, it gives CASSYSDYRGHNEQFF.

The chain has TRBV5-1 and TRBJ2-1; 7 bases line up with TRBD1. CDR1 SGHRS and CDR2 YFSETQ come from the germline V gene. The CDR3 consists of 14 residues. The trim removed 4 bases at V and 7 bases at J, leaving 8 bases unmatched. The CDR3 protein is CASSAGQEVNEQFF. As DNA, the CDR3 is TGCGCCAGCAGCGCCGGACAGGAGGTGAATGAGCAGTTCTTC. Using reference TRBV5-1 and TRBJ2-1 for the parts outside the CDR3, the full variable domain is KAGVTQTPRYLIKTRGQQVTLSCSPISGHRSVSWYQQTPGQGLQFLFEYFSETQRNKGNFPGRFSGRQFSNSRSEMNVSTLELGDSALYLCASSAGQEVNEQFFGPGTRLTVL.

The chain couples TRBV5-1 to TRBJ2-3; tentatively, D is TRBD1 (5 bases). Looked up from germline, CDR1 is SGHRS and CDR2 is YFSETQ. This CDR3 has 16 amino acids. V was cut by 2 bases and J by 4 bases, with 17 bases left in between. This CDR3 is CASSLAVKGQADTQYF. As DNA, the CDR3 is TGCGCCAGCAGCTTAGCCGTCAAGGGGCAGGCAGATACGCAGTATTTT.

The table lists this clone with a count of one. The chain couples TRBV7-2 to TRBJ2-7, with D uncertain. Trimming shortened V by 1 base and J by 0 bases, and 10 bases separated the two germline ends. Germline V lookup: CDR1 SGHTA, CDR2 FQGNSA. This CDR3 has 15 residues. Here the CDR3 DNA reads TGTGCCAGCAGCTTAGGCTGGCCCAGCTCCTACGAGCAGTACTTC. Encoded protein: CASSLGWPSSYEQYF.

This chain connects TRBV5-5 to TRBJ2-5, with 10 bases lining up with TRBD1. CDR3 length: 15 amino acids. The germline V gene has CDR1 SGHKS and CDR2 YYEKEE (reference sequence). With 4 bases clipped from V and 5 bases from J, the junction kept 8 bases outside the gene matches. The CDR3 reads CASSPGTGDGETQYF. CDR3 DNA: TGTGCCAGCAGCCCCGGGACAGGGGACGGTGAGACCCAGTACTTC.

This chain uses TRBV28 with TRBJ1-1, with TRBD1 as a possible D gene (6 bases). CDR1 is MDHEN, CDR2 SYDVKM, per germline. The CDR3 is 15 amino acids. Trimming took off 6 bases at V and 4 bases at J, with 18 bases between the two ends. The CDR3 sequence: CASSIIREGGTEAFF. Written as DNA, the CDR3 is TGTGCCAGCAGCATTATTCGGGAAGGGGGCACTGAAGCTTTCTTT.